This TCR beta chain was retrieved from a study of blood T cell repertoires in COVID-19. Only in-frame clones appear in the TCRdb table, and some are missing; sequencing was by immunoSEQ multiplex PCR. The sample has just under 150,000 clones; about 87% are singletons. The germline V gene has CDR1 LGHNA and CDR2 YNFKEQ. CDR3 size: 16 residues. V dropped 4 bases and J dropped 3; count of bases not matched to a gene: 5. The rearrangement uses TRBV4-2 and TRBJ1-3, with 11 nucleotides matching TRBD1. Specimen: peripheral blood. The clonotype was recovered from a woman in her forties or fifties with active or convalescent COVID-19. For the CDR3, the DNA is TGTGCCAGCAGCCCGCGGACAGGGGGCTATGGAAACACCATATATTTT. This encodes CASSPRTGGYGNTIYF.